Each of the 31 T cell receptor beta chains below was sequenced from the same sample in a study of identical twins. One entry per CDR3 protein, called by TCRdb with MiXCR from the 5' RACE reads. The data hold about 900,000 distinct CDR3 sequences, with around an eighth observed a single time. The sample was also linked to a second study, of yellow fever vaccine responses in identical twins.

The specimen sequenced was PBMCs. These receptors were obtained from a woman aged 18-29 years in good health.

The table lists this clonotype with a few counts. The rearrangement uses TRBV5-1 and TRBJ2-5, with D maybe TRBD1 (5 bases). CDR1 is SGHRS and CDR2 is YFSETQ in the germline V gene. The CDR3 runs 16 residues. Between the trimmed V and J ends, which lost 1 base and 3 bases, there was a span of 16 bases. The CDR3 loop reads CASSLTGGGAKETQYF. The CDR3 nucleotides are TGCGCCAGCAGCTTGACCGGCGGTGGGGCGAAAGAGACCCAGTACTTC.

This clonotype was observed a handful of times. The chain recombines TRBV24-1 with TRBJ2-1; TRBD2 agrees at 7 bases. Trimming took 0 bases from V and 8 from J; bases not matched to a gene: 9. The CDR3 is made up of 16 amino acids. CDR1 is KGHDR, CDR2 SFDVKD, per germline. CDR3 in amino acids: CATSDLRLAQGDEQFF. DNA of the CDR3: TGTGCCACCAGTGATTTGCGACTAGCCCAAGGCGATGAGCAGTTCTTC.

The gene calls are TRBV12-3 or TRBV12-4 and TRBJ2-7; D could derive from TRBD1 or TRBD2 (7 bases each). V dropped 6 bases and J dropped 2 bases, with 14 bases sitting between them. This CDR3 region has 14 residues. CDR3 coding DNA: TGTGCCAGCAGCCCAGGGGGGGATACCTACGAGCAGTACTTC. Encoded protein: CASSPGGDTYEQYF.

The J gene is TRBJ1-1, the V gene TRBV5-1; D not certain. Trimming shortened V by 2 bases and J by 1 base, and 12 bases separated the two germline ends. The germline V gene has CDR1 SGHRS and CDR2 YFSETQ. CDR3 size: 15 residues. CDR3 protein: CASSFQASPNTEAFF. CDR3 nucleotide sequence: TGCGCCAGCAGCTTCCAGGCGAGCCCGAACACTGAAGCTTTCTTT. The entire variable domain, with the rest obtained from reference TRBV5-1 and TRBJ1-1, is as follows: KAGVTQTPRYLIKTRGQQVTLSCSPISGHRSVSWYQQTPGQGLQFLFEYFSETQRNKGNFPGRFSGRQFSNSRSEMNVSTLELGDSALYLCASSFQASPNTEAFFGQGTRLTVV.

The V and J genes are TRBV5-1 and TRBJ2-1; possible D gene TRBD2, 5 bases. In germline, CDR1 is SGHRS, CDR2 YFSETQ. The CDR3 sequence is 14 residues long. V shed 5 bases and J shed 6 bases, with 15 bases lying between them. CDR3 loop: CASSGGGVGNEQFF. CDR3 DNA sequence: TGCGCCAGCAGTGGCGGAGGTGTGGGCAATGAGCAGTTCTTC.

This clonotype was counted between two and nine times. This sequence joins TRBV24-1 and TRBJ1-2; no reliable D call. Trimming removed 4 bases at V and 7 bases at J, with 12 bases between. The length of the CDR3 is 13 residues. Per the germline V gene, CDR1 is KGHDR and CDR2 is SFDVKD. The chain's CDR3 is CATSDRDRLGYTF. The CDR3 DNA is TGTGCCACCAGTGACAGAGATCGGCTTGGCTACACCTTC.

The chain carries TRBV7-8 and TRBJ2-6; 10 bases line up with TRBD1. Germline V gene sequence: CDR1 SGHVS, CDR2 FQNEAQ. The J segment lost 3 bases and the V segment lost 2 bases, leaving 7 bases of the junction unmatched. The length of the CDR3 is 18 residues. In DNA, the CDR3 is TGTGCCAGCAGCTTACGGGACAGGGGCTCAGGTGGGGCCAACGTCCTGACTTTC. It specifies CASSLRDRGSGGANVLTF.

This sequence joins TRBV29-1 and TRBJ2-4; D gene ambiguous. V lost 0 bases, J lost 1 base, and 7 bases lay in between. The V gene's germline CDR1 is SQVTM and CDR2 ANQGSEA. This CDR3 is built from 14 residues. CDR3 sequence reads: CSVEDVTAKNIQYF. CDR3 bases: TGCAGCGTTGAAGATGTGACGGCCAAAAACATTCAGTACTTC.

The V call is TRBV4-1, the J call TRBJ2-5; 8 positions match TRBD1. Germline V gives CDR1 MGHRA, CDR2 YSYEKL. Trimming at V came to 0 bases and at J to 4 bases, leaving 4 bases not matched to a gene. The CDR3 runs 15 residues. The CDR3 sequence is CASSQERQGRETQYF. The CDR3 DNA reads as TGCGCCAGCAGCCAAGAACGACAGGGGAGAGAGACCCAGTACTTC.

In this sample, this clonotype turned up a few times. This sequence joins TRBV9 and TRBJ2-3, with TRBD1 matching 8 bases. The V segment lost 4 bases and the J segment 0 bases; nucleotides outside the gene matches: 7. There are 16 residues in the CDR3. Per the germline V gene, CDR1 is SGDLS and CDR2 is YYNGEE. The CDR3 bases are TGTGCCAGCAGCTCACAGGGGGGAGTGAGCACAGATACGCAGTATTTT. This encodes CASSSQGGVSTDTQYF.

The V gene is TRBV24-1, the J gene TRBJ2-5; TRBD2 aligns across 10 bases. V lost 3 bases to trimming and J lost 5 bases; unmatched junction nucleotides: 14. CDR3 size: 18 residues. CDR1 and CDR2 (germline): KGHDR, SFDVKD. The CDR3 DNA is TGTGCCACCAGTGATCCGGGGGGCAGCGGGAGGGTTTCGGAGACCCAGTACTTC. Its translation is CATSDPGGSGRVSETQYF.

In DNA form, the CDR3 reads TGTGCCAGCAGCCGCTTGGAGGAAAGCACAGATACGCAGTATTTT. Protein sequence: CASSRLEESTDTQYF. This chain links TRBV6-1 with TRBJ2-3; D perhaps matches TRBD2 (5 bases). This CDR3 has 15 residues. V dropped 6 bases and J dropped 0 bases, with 13 bases sitting between them. Germline assignment: CDR1 MNHNS and CDR2 SASEGT.

The sample holds many counts of this clonotype. The chain couples TRBV7-9 to TRBJ2-7; weak D call: TRBD2 (5 bases). CDR1 and CDR2 (germline): SEHNR, FQNEAQ (reference sequence). Trimming took 1 base from V and 2 from J, leaving 9 bases between them. This CDR3 is 14 amino acids long. This chain's CDR3 is CASSLVTLAYEQYF. CDR3 DNA sequence: TGTGCCAGCAGCTTAGTAACACTAGCCTACGAGCAGTACTTC. The complete variable domain, with remaining parts taken from reference TRBV7-9 and TRBJ2-7, reads DTGVSQNPRHKITKRGQNVTFRCDPISEHNRLYWYRQTLGQGPEFLTYFQNEAQLEKSRLLSDRFSAERPKGSFSTLEIQRTEQGDSAMYLCASSLVTLAYEQYFGPGTRLTVT.

This clonotype was detected a few times. The chain uses TRBV7-9 and TRBJ2-7; no clear D gene. This CDR3 is 13 amino acids long. The V end was cut by 4 bases, the J end by 1 base, with 8 bases between. The germline V gene has CDR1 SEHNR and CDR2 FQNEAQ (reference sequence). The CDR3 reads CASSSEWSYEQYF. For the CDR3, the DNA is TGTGCCAGCAGCTCCGAATGGTCCTACGAGCAGTACTTC.

This sequence joins TRBV2 and TRBJ1-2; 7 nucleotides align to TRBD1. This CDR3 comprises 16 residues. In germline, CDR1 is SNHLY, CDR2 FYNNEI. With V trimmed by 0 bases and J by 4 bases, 8 bases remained unmatched. The CDR3, as DNA: TGTGCCAGCAGTGAAGCGATGAGACAGGGACCCTATGGCTACACCTTC. Translating it yields CASSEAMRQGPYGYTF.

This clonotype was detected many times. The chain recombines TRBV4-2 with TRBJ2-1; 7 nucleotides match TRBD2. From germline, CDR1 is LGHNA and CDR2 YNFKEQ. V lost 0 bases to trimming and J lost 8 bases; unmatched junction nucleotides: 4. There are 14 residues in the CDR3. The CDR3 nucleotides are TGTGCCAGCAGCCAAGAGTCCAGCGGGGATGAGCAGTTCTTC. Amino acids: CASSQESSGDEQFF.

CDR3 loop: CASSLVPGRSTGELFF. The CDR3 DNA reads as TGTGCCAGCAGCTTAGTGCCAGGGAGGAGCACCGGGGAGCTGTTTTTT. This sequence joins TRBV7-9 and TRBJ2-2; D perhaps matches TRBD2 (6 bases). Germline CDR1 SEHNR, CDR2 FQNEAQ (reference sequence). V dropped 1 base and J dropped 4 bases, with 13 bases sitting between them. This CDR3 contains 16 residues.

In its sample, this clonotype was seen a few times. The J gene is TRBJ2-1, the V gene TRBV20-1, with 9 bases lining up with TRBD1. V lost 4 bases and J lost 10; bases outside the gene matches: 8. Looked up from germline, CDR1 is DFQATT and CDR2 is SNEGSKA (reference sequence). CDR3 size: 13 residues. CDR3 region: CSATSQGAKEQFF. The CDR3 DNA is TGCAGTGCTACCTCACAGGGGGCGAAGGAGCAGTTCTTC.

This clonotype appeared a few times. The CDR3 DNA follows: TGCAGCGTTGAAGTTCTAGCGGGGGGGCGTTACAATGAGCAGTTCTTC. Translated, it gives CSVEVLAGGRYNEQFF. The V call is TRBV29-1, the J call TRBJ2-1; 12 nucleotides agree with TRBD2. The CDR3 sequence is 16 residues long. With 1 base clipped from V and 4 bases from J, the junction kept 5 bases outside the gene matches. Germline loops: CDR1 SQVTM, CDR2 ANQGSEA.

This clonotype was recorded a few times. V gene TRBV9 combines with J gene TRBJ2-2; 9 positions agree with TRBD1. CDR3 size: 15 residues. Germline CDR1 SGDLS, CDR2 YYNGEE. After removal of 3 bases from V and 7 bases from J, the junction contained 7 bases not matched to a gene. The CDR3 is CASSGTGATGGELFF. DNA of the CDR3: TGTGCCAGCAGCGGGACAGGGGCTACCGGCGGGGAGCTGTTTTTT.

This clonotype came up a few times. The rearrangement links TRBV11-2 to TRBJ2-2, with D possibly matching TRBD2 (7 bases). Trimming shortened V by 4 bases and J by 1 base, and 13 bases separated the two germline ends. In germline, CDR1 is SGHAT, CDR2 FQNNGV. The CDR3 has 16 amino acids. CDR3 sequence: CASSYRGAGNTGELFF. Written as DNA, the CDR3 is TGTGCCAGCAGCTACCGGGGGGCTGGGAACACCGGGGAGCTGTTTTTT.

This chain links TRBV12-3 or TRBV12-4 with TRBJ2-5, with 9 bases aligning to TRBD1. The V segment lost 10 bases and the J segment 0 bases; nucleotides outside the gene matches: 6. This CDR3 region has 14 residues. The DNA of the CDR3 is TGTGCCACCTCCGGGACAGGGTACCAAGAGACCCAGTACTTC. Encoded protein: CATSGTGYQETQYF.

This rearrangement joins TRBV5-1 to TRBJ2-2, with a possible D match to TRBD2 (6 bases). CDR1 is SGHRS, CDR2 YFSETQ, per germline. CDR3 length: 14 residues. Trimming removed 3 bases from V and 6 bases from J, with 12 bases in between. The DNA of the CDR3 is TGCGCCAGCAGCTCACCTAGCGTGGCCGGGGAGCTGTTTTTT. Translation gives CASSSPSVAGELFF.

The V call is TRBV20-1, the J call TRBJ2-1; D might be TRBD1 (5 bases). The CDR3 loop spans 14 amino acids. CDR1 and CDR2 from the germline V gene are DFQATT and SNEGSKA (reference sequence). V lost 6 bases to trimming and J lost 6 bases, with 18 bases between them. CDR3 in amino acids: CSALDQGPGNEQFF. CDR3 nucleotide sequence: TGCAGTGCCCTAGACCAGGGCCCGGGCAATGAGCAGTTCTTC.

The chain combines TRBV12-3 or TRBV12-4 with TRBJ2-2; TRBD2 aligns across 9 bases. CDR3 size: 16 residues. After removal of 3 bases from V and 7 bases from J, the junction contained 9 bases not matched to a gene. The CDR3, as DNA: TGTGCCAGCAGTTTCGCGGGACTAGCTTTCATCGGGGAGCTGTTTTTT. It translates to CASSFAGLAFIGELFF.

J is TRBJ2-4 and V is TRBV6-2 or TRBV6-3; tentatively, D is TRBD1 or TRBD2 (5 bases each). CDR1 is MNHEY and CDR2 is SVGEGT in the germline V gene. This CDR3 contains 13 residues. V dropped 3 bases and J dropped 9 bases, with 12 bases sitting between them. The CDR3 loop is CASSYGGFGIQYF. The CDR3, as DNA: TGTGCCAGCAGTTATGGGGGATTTGGCATTCAGTACTTC.

The chain is built from TRBV4-2 and TRBJ1-1; the match to TRBD1 covers 9 bases. Germline V lookup: CDR1 LGHNA, CDR2 YNFKEQ. V shed 4 bases and J 0 bases; nucleotides not matched to a gene: 6. This CDR3 spans 16 amino acids. CDR3 sequence (DNA): TGTGCCAGCAGCCGGGTAACAGGGGGCCTGAACACTGAAGCTTTCTTT. Translated: CASSRVTGGLNTEAFF.

The rearrangement links TRBV10-3 to TRBJ2-2; TRBD1 matches 7 bases. Unmatched junction bases numbered 14, after V lost 3 bases and J lost 4 bases. In germline, CDR1 is ENHRY, CDR2 SYGVKD. This CDR3 spans 18 amino acids. CDR3 region: CAISDTIQQGPGTGELFF. The CDR3 bases are TGTGCCATCAGTGATACAATTCAACAGGGGCCAGGCACCGGGGAGCTGTTTTTT.

DNA for the CDR3: TGTGCCAGCAGTGCACTCCGCGGGGAGCAGTTCTTC. Translation: CASSALRGEQFF. V gene TRBV6-5 combines with J gene TRBJ2-1, with TRBD2 as a possible D gene (5 bases). Per the germline V gene, CDR1 is MNHEY and CDR2 is SVGAGI. Trimming left V 5 bases short and J 10 bases short, with 12 bases between. The CDR3 sequence is 12 residues long.

V and J are TRBV20-1 and TRBJ2-7, with TRBD2 identical over 8 bases. CDR3 length: 14 amino acids. From germline, CDR1 is DFQATT and CDR2 SNEGSKA (reference sequence). With 3 bases clipped from V and 1 base from J, the junction kept 5 bases outside the gene matches. The CDR3 DNA follows: TGCAGTGCTAGGGTTAGCGGGAATTCCTACGAGCAGTACTTC. Translated: CSARVSGNSYEQYF.

This clonotype has more than one count but fewer than ten. The CDR3 is CASSPSGQIYEQYF. CDR3 in DNA: TGTGCCAGCTCACCATCAGGCCAAATCTACGAGCAGTACTTC. The chain recombines TRBV18 with TRBJ2-7; D is unclear. Between the trimmed V and J ends, which lost 2 bases and 3 bases, there was a span of 11 bases. The CDR3 length is 14 residues. Germline V CDR1 and CDR2: KGHSH, LQKENI.